The 23 T cell receptor beta chains below all came from one sample that was sequenced in a study of cytomegalovirus exposure and HLA in healthy donors. PCR primers comprised 60 Vbeta and 13 Jbeta primers. Sequenced by immunoSEQ multiplex PCR; TCRdb stores in-frame clones only, minus some. The table has tens of thousands of clones, around 80% seen once. Sequenced: PBMCs. These receptors were taken from a male donor in good health and CMV-seronegative.

The CDR3 nucleotides read TGTGCTTCGGGACAGATTCACGAGCAGTACTTC. Translated: CASGQIHEQYF. The chain uses TRBV30 and TRBJ2-7; 7 bases are a match to TRBD1. Germline V gene data show CDR1 as GTSNPN and CDR2 as SVGIG (reference sequence). CDR3 length equals 11 residues.

The chain couples TRBV7-8 to TRBJ1-2; 12 bases match TRBD1. This CDR3 region has 15 residues. The J segment lost 6 bases and the V segment lost 3 bases, leaving 5 bases of the junction unmatched. Germline CDR1 reads SGHVS; CDR2 reads FQNEAQ. The CDR3 is CASSFRDRGHDGYTF. CDR3 coding DNA: TGTGCCAGCAGCTTCCGGGACAGGGGGCACGATGGCTACACCTTC.

V and J are TRBV2 and TRBJ2-5; unclear D gene. The CDR3 is 14 residues long. V was shortened by 1 base and J by 3 bases, with 9 bases between the two germline ends. CDR1 SNHLY and CDR2 FYNNEI come from the germline V gene. The CDR3 here is CASSEGVGEETQYF. For the CDR3, the DNA is TGTGCCAGCAGTGAAGGGGTAGGAGAAGAGACCCAGTACTTC.

The V and J genes are TRBV5-6 and TRBJ1-4, with D tentatively TRBD1 (6 bases). The germline CDR1 and CDR2 sequences are SGHDT and YYEEEE. The CDR3 covers 14 residues. With 0 bases removed from V and 5 bases from J, the gap between germline ends came to 8 bases. The CDR3, as DNA: TGTGCCAGCAGCTTGGAGGGGGGGAATGAAAAACTGTTTTTT. Its translation is CASSLEGGNEKLFF.

In its sample, this clone was seen once. The gene calls are TRBV5-6 and TRBJ2-1, with 13 nucleotides matching TRBD2. The CDR3 sequence is 14 residues long. V shed 7 bases, J shed 12 bases, and the junction held 10 bases outside the gene matches. Germline-derived CDR1 and CDR2 are SGHDT and YYEEEE. CDR3: CASGTGLAGPGQFF. CDR3 nucleotides: TGTGCCAGCGGTACGGGACTAGCGGGACCCGGGCAGTTCTTC.

The chain employs TRBV6-1 and TRBJ2-6; no reliable D call. This CDR3 spans 13 amino acids. CDR1 is MNHNS, CDR2 SASEGT, per germline. The V end lost 6 bases, the J end lost 1 base, and 4 bases lay between the germline ends. In DNA, the CDR3 is TGTGCCAGCAGCGTATCTGGGGCCAACGTCCTGACTTTC. This encodes CASSVSGANVLTF.

There are a few counts of this clone. This chain joins TRBV30 and TRBJ1-5; 7 bases fit TRBD1. Unmatched junction bases numbered 6, after V lost 3 bases and J lost 4 bases. This CDR3 contains 14 residues. Germline values: CDR1 GTSNPN, CDR2 SVGIG (reference sequence). CDR3 sequence (DNA): TGTGCCTGGAGAGGTCCGGGACAGAATCAGCCCCAGCATTTT. Protein: CAWRGPGQNQPQHF.

V gene TRBV4-1 combines with J gene TRBJ2-5; TRBD2 matches 9 bases. Germline V gene lookup returns CDR1 MGHRA and CDR2 YSYEKL. V gave up 1 base and J gave up 5 bases; unmatched junction bases: 17. The CDR3 sequence is 19 residues long. CDR3: CASSQVGLRPAGGRETQYF. The DNA for the CDR3 is TGCGCCAGCAGCCAAGTAGGGTTGCGCCCAGCGGGGGGACGGGAGACCCAGTACTTC.

The chain recombines TRBV5-4 with TRBJ2-5; TRBD1 agrees at 7 bases. Germline assignment: CDR1 SGHNT and CDR2 YYREEE (reference sequence). The V segment lost 1 base and the J segment 4 bases; nucleotides outside the gene matches: 4. The CDR3 is 14 residues long. This chain's CDR3 is CASSLRGRIETQYF. The DNA for the CDR3 is TGTGCCAGCAGCTTGAGGGGGCGTATAGAGACCCAGTACTTC.

This clone was found once. V usage is TRBV18 and J usage is TRBJ1-2, with D unclear. V gave up 3 bases and J gave up 2 bases, with 7 bases separating them. The germline gives CDR1 KGHSH, CDR2 LQKENI. This CDR3 is built from 13 residues. CDR3 sequence (DNA): TGTGCCAGCTCACCCCCAGGAAACTATGGCTACACCTTC. This codes for CASSPPGNYGYTF.

This clone was detected once. The chain recombines TRBV6-5 with TRBJ2-7, with 8 nucleotides matching TRBD1. The CDR3 loop spans 12 amino acids. J was trimmed by 7 bases and V by 5 bases; bases with no gene match: 4. In germline, CDR1 is MNHEY, CDR2 SVGAGI. This CDR3 reads CASSRDRLEQYF. The CDR3 nucleotides read TGTGCCAGCAGTCGGGACAGGCTAGAGCAGTACTTC.

V and J are TRBV19 and TRBJ2-1, with D possibly being TRBD2 (6 bases). The length of the CDR3 is 14 residues. The V gene's germline CDR1 is LNHDA and CDR2 SQIVND (reference sequence). Between the trimmed V and J ends, which lost 3 bases and 9 bases, there was a span of 15 bases. CDR3 protein: CASSMRGAGSEQFF. DNA for the CDR3: TGTGCCAGTAGTATGCGTGGAGCGGGTAGTGAGCAGTTCTTC.

This chain joins TRBV25-1 and TRBJ2-1; 11 nucleotides match TRBD2. This CDR3 region has 17 residues. CDR1 and CDR2 from the germline V gene are MGHDK and SYGVNS. V was pared by 3 bases and J by 4 bases, with 8 bases of the junction left unmatched. This chain's CDR3 is CASSEDPGLAVYNEQFF. The CDR3 DNA follows: TGTGCCAGCAGTGAGGATCCGGGACTAGCGGTTTACAATGAGCAGTTCTTC.

The chain is built from TRBV6-5 and TRBJ1-6; D gene ambiguous. Looked up from germline, CDR1 is MNHEY and CDR2 is SVGAGI. The V end was cut by 1 base, the J end by 4 bases, with 8 bases between. CDR3 size: 15 residues. CDR3 nucleotide sequence: TGTGCCAGCAGTTACTTCGGAGGGTATAATTCACCCCTCCACTTT. It encodes CASSYFGGYNSPLHF.

This rearrangement joins TRBV2 to TRBJ2-3; 11 positions match TRBD2. V was clipped by 5 bases and J by 12 bases; unmatched bases: 7. CDR3 length equals 13 residues. CDR1 is SNHLY and CDR2 is FYNNEI in the germline V gene. CDR3 region: CASSRLAGGRQYF. The CDR3 DNA reads as TGTGCCAGCAGTAGGCTAGCGGGAGGTCGTCAGTATTTT.

This chain links TRBV6-6 with TRBJ2-1; TRBD1 aligns across 8 bases. The length of the CDR3 is 15 residues. Germline V gives CDR1 MNHNY, CDR2 SVGAGI (reference sequence). V gave up 6 bases and J gave up 7 bases; unmatched junction bases: 11. The CDR3 is CASSSDRGSWNEQFF. The DNA for the CDR3 is TGTGCCAGCAGCTCCGACAGGGGATCGTGGAATGAGCAGTTCTTC.

This chain uses TRBV6-6 with TRBJ1-5; 8 bases match TRBD1. After removal of 6 bases from V and 7 bases from J, the junction contained 5 bases not matched to a gene. The CDR3 loop spans 13 amino acids. The germline V gene has CDR1 MNHNY and CDR2 SVGAGI (reference sequence). The CDR3 loop reads CASSPDRGQPQHF. Written as DNA, the CDR3 is TGTGCCAGCAGCCCAGACAGGGGACAGCCCCAGCATTTT.

This sequence joins TRBV30 and TRBJ1-3; weak D call: TRBD1 (6 bases). The CDR3 sequence is 14 residues long. V was shortened by 2 bases and J by 0 bases, with 8 bases between the two germline ends. Germline loops: CDR1 GTSNPN, CDR2 SVGIG (reference sequence). CDR3 loop: CAWSLTGSGNTIYF. CDR3 nucleotide sequence: TGTGCCTGGAGTCTGACAGGCTCTGGAAACACCATATATTTT.

This chain connects TRBV7-8 to TRBJ1-5, with a possible D match to TRBD1 (5 bases). The CDR3 has 16 amino acids. The ends were cut back, 5 bases at V and 4 bases at J, with 18 bases in the middle. Per the germline V gene, CDR1 is SGHVS and CDR2 is FQNEAQ. CDR3 loop: CASSPSRALSNQPQHF. In nucleotides, the CDR3 is TGTGCCAGCAGCCCATCCAGGGCTCTATCAAATCAGCCCCAGCATTTT.

This clone came up a few times. The J gene is TRBJ1-4, the V gene TRBV5-1; D is uncertain. This CDR3 is built from 15 residues. Trimming removed 1 base at V and 7 bases at J, with 14 bases between. Germline assignment: CDR1 SGHRS and CDR2 YFSETQ. In DNA, the CDR3 is TGCGCCAGCAGCTTGTCTGCGGGCATTGGTGAAAAACTGTTTTTT. This encodes CASSLSAGIGEKLFF. The full variable domain, its missing parts supplied by reference TRBV5-1 and TRBJ1-4, is KAGVTQTPRYLIKTRGQQVTLSCSPISGHRSVSWYQQTPGQGLQFLFEYFSETQRNKGNFPGRFSGRQFSNSRSEMNVSTLELGDSALYLCASSLSAGIGEKLFFGSGTQLSVL.

This clone was observed a handful of times. V and J are TRBV10-3 and TRBJ2-2; the D is unclear. In germline, CDR1 is ENHRY, CDR2 SYGVKD. Trimming removed 4 bases from V and 3 bases from J, with 9 bases in between. The CDR3 is made up of 14 amino acids. This CDR3 reads CAISGARDTGELFF. CDR3 bases: TGTGCCATCAGTGGGGCCAGAGACACCGGGGAGCTGTTTTTT.

The chain combines TRBV18 with TRBJ1-1; D gene ambiguous. V was trimmed by 2 bases and J by 8 bases, leaving 12 bases between them. This CDR3 spans 13 amino acids. From germline, CDR1 is KGHSH and CDR2 LQKENI. The CDR3 sequence: CASSPSNREEAFF. The DNA for the CDR3 is TGTGCCAGCTCACCAAGTAATCGGGAAGAAGCTTTCTTT.

This clone showed up just once. This sequence joins TRBV5-1 and TRBJ2-5; 10 bases line up with TRBD2. The germline gives CDR1 SGHRS, CDR2 YFSETQ. The CDR3 runs 17 residues. With V trimmed by 0 bases and J by 3 bases, 8 bases remained unmatched. The CDR3 spells CASSLGLAGLLEETQYF. As DNA, the CDR3 is TGCGCCAGCAGCTTGGGACTAGCGGGCCTACTGGAAGAGACCCAGTACTTC.